This T cell receptor (beta chain) was identified during a study of blood T cell repertoires in COVID-19. Study overall: Acute and convalescent COVID-19 samples came from the United States, Italy and Spain. From T cells, B-cell-depleted T cells, or PBMCs came the material, which was cDNA or gDNA.

Clinical histories supplied by participants themselves formed the basis of cohort assignment. In the authors' methods: Quantification of nucleated cells was approximated via reference gene primer amplification. TCRdb's table, derived via immunoSEQ multiplex PCR, lists solely in-frame clones and lacks some. V, J and clone size reflect that table, while D and trimming were determined from the DNA. Of about 240,000 clones in the sample, roughly 86% were seen once. The TCR was taken from a woman aged 40 to 49 with acute COVID-19. Sequenced: PBMCs or T cells enriched from blood (not recorded which).

In DNA form, the CDR3 reads TGTGCCTGGAGTGTTGCTAGCGGGCGCTACGAGCAGTACTTC. Protein: CAWSVASGRYEQYF. The chain combines TRBV30 with TRBJ2-7, with 8 nucleotides matching TRBD2. The CDR3 is made up of 14 amino acids. CDR1 is GTSNPN, CDR2 SVGIG, per germline (reference sequence). Losses at the gene ends were 0 bases for V and 3 bases for J; bases not matched to a gene: 4.